The 30 T cell receptor beta chains presented below share a single source sample, sequenced in a study of cytomegalovirus exposure and HLA in healthy donors. The PCR had 60 Vbeta and 13 Jbeta primers. Sequenced by immunoSEQ multiplex PCR; TCRdb stores in-frame clones only, minus some. The sample yields 200,000 to 250,000 clones, 83% seen once. What was sequenced was PBMCs. These receptor sequences come from a girl aged 10-17 years in good health and CMV-seronegative.

V gene TRBV30 combines with J gene TRBJ1-1; D call uncertain. The CDR3 contains 14 residues. Trimming pared 2 bases from V and 12 bases from J, leaving 22 bases between. CDR1 GTSNPN and CDR2 SVGIG come from the germline V gene (reference sequence). CDR3 amino acids: CAWSLPITGVMPFF. CDR3 in DNA: TGTGCCTGGAGTCTACCCATCACCGGTGTAATGCCTTTCTTT.

The rearrangement joins TRBV5-8 to TRBJ1-2; D not certain. Germline V gives CDR1 SGHTS, CDR2 YDEGEE. V was pared by 2 bases and J by 0 bases, with 5 bases between. The CDR3 has 13 residues. In DNA form, the CDR3 reads TGTGCCAGCAGCTTAACTACTAACTATGGCTACACCTTC. Protein: CASSLTTNYGYTF.

V is TRBV5-1 and J is TRBJ1-6, with TRBD1 matching over 8 bases. Germline assignment: CDR1 SGHRS and CDR2 YFSETQ. J lost 5 bases, V lost 4 bases, and 2 bases had no gene match. The CDR3 consists of 14 residues. CDR3 in amino acids: CASSPDRDNSPLHF. The CDR3 nucleotides are TGCGCCAGCAGCCCGGACAGGGATAATTCACCCCTCCACTTT.

The CDR3 protein is CASSFQGTRGGQPQHF. The CDR3 DNA sequence: TGTGCCAGCAGCTTTCAGGGCACGCGGGGAGGTCAGCCCCAGCATTTT. The chain carries TRBV7-2 and TRBJ1-5, with a tentative D call TRBD1 (5 bases). The CDR3 spans 16 residues. Germline CDR1 reads SGHTA; CDR2 reads FQGNSA. The ends were cut back, 3 bases at V and 6 bases at J, with 18 bases in the middle.

The chain carries TRBV27 and TRBJ1-4, with 9 bases lining up with TRBD1. Germline V gene sequence: CDR1 MNHEY, CDR2 SMNVEV (reference sequence). Unmatched junction bases numbered 8, after V lost 5 bases and J lost 7 bases. The CDR3 contains 15 residues. The CDR3 loop is CASSPLQGAGEKLFF. CDR3 nucleotides: TGTGCCAGCAGTCCACTACAGGGGGCTGGTGAAAAACTGTTTTTT.

The CDR3 reads CASSDRGLGNTIYF. The DNA of the CDR3 is TGTGCCAGCAGCGACAGGGGGCTTGGAAACACCATATATTTT. The rearrangement joins TRBV9 to TRBJ1-3; 9 positions agree with TRBD1. Unmatched junction bases numbered 1, after V lost 3 bases and J lost 3 bases. Looked up from germline, CDR1 is SGDLS and CDR2 is YYNGEE. This CDR3 has 14 residues.

This chain links TRBV7-6 with TRBJ2-7, with 10 positions matching TRBD1. V lost 4 bases, J lost 2 bases, and 2 bases stayed unmatched. Germline loops: CDR1 SGHVS, CDR2 FNYEAQ. The CDR3 spans 14 residues. The CDR3 is CASSYGTGAYEQYF. CDR3 in DNA: TGTGCCAGCAGCTACGGGACAGGGGCCTACGAGCAGTACTTC. The entire variable domain, with the rest obtained from reference TRBV7-6 and TRBJ2-7, is as follows: GAGVSQSPRYKVTKRGQDVALRCDPISGHVSLYWYRQALGQGPEFLTYFNYEAQQDKSGLPNDRFSAERPEGSISTLTIQRTEQRDSAMYRCASSYGTGAYEQYFGPGTRLTVT.

V is TRBV5-8 and J is TRBJ1-4, with 7 positions matching TRBD1. The CDR3 length is 13 residues. J was trimmed by 10 bases and V by 2 bases; bases with no gene match: 5. Per germline, CDR1 SGHTS and CDR2 YDEGEE. This chain's CDR3 is CASSLQGSGKLFF. DNA for the CDR3: TGTGCCAGCAGCTTACAGGGGTCCGGAAAACTGTTTTTT.

V usage is TRBV29-1 and J usage is TRBJ2-7; possible D gene TRBD1, 6 bases. CDR1 and CDR2 (germline): SQVTM, ANQGSEA. The CDR3 is 14 residues long. V lost 5 bases to trimming and J lost 3 bases, with 17 bases between them. CDR3 DNA: TGCAGCGTTCTTGGGACAAACAGCGACTACGAGCAGTACTTC. The encoded protein is CSVLGTNSDYEQYF.

This chain joins TRBV2 and TRBJ1-5, with D possibly matching TRBD1 (6 bases). Trimming shortened V by 5 bases and J by 9 bases, and 14 bases separated the two germline ends. Looked up from germline, CDR1 is SNHLY and CDR2 is FYNNEI. This CDR3 region has 13 residues. CDR3 amino acids: CASSPTGPSPQHF. In DNA, the CDR3 is TGTGCCAGCAGTCCGACAGGCCCATCGCCCCAGCATTTT.

About this clone: Other DNA sequences in the sample encode the same CDR3. The rearrangement joins TRBV27 to TRBJ2-7; the match to TRBD2 covers 12 bases. The germline CDR1 and CDR2 sequences are MNHEY and SMNVEV (reference sequence). V lost 9 bases and J lost 2; bases outside the gene matches: 2. The CDR3 consists of 13 residues. CDR3: CASRTSGAYEQYF. CDR3 in DNA: TGTGCCAGTCGGACTAGCGGGGCCTACGAGCAGTACTTC.

V gene TRBV5-1 combines with J gene TRBJ2-7; 8 nucleotides align to TRBD1. With V trimmed by 4 bases and J by 2 bases, 8 bases remained unmatched. CDR1 SGHRS and CDR2 YFSETQ come from the germline V gene. The CDR3 contains 15 residues. The CDR3, as DNA: TGCGCCAGCAGCCCAGGGGGACAGGCCCCCTACGAGCAGTACTTC. It encodes CASSPGGQAPYEQYF.

The genes are TRBV30 and TRBJ2-1; TRBD2 agrees at 10 bases. With V trimmed by 5 bases and J by 4 bases, 5 bases remained unmatched. Germline CDR1 is GTSNPN and CDR2 is SVGIG (reference sequence). The CDR3 has 14 residues. CDR3 amino acids: CAWGLADLYNEQFF. CDR3 nucleotide sequence: TGTGCCTGGGGACTAGCGGACTTATACAATGAGCAGTTCTTC.

This chain uses TRBV7-3 with TRBJ2-3; D is possibly TRBD2 (5 bases). The CDR3 is made up of 14 amino acids. The V gene lost 6 bases and the J gene lost 4 bases, with 14 bases spanning the gap. CDR1 is SGHTA and CDR2 is FQGTGA in the germline V gene. CDR3 DNA sequence: TGTGCCAGCAGTGTCGGACTTGTTCCAGATACGCAGTATTTT. Translating gives CASSVGLVPDTQYF.

This clone has a single count. The chain links TRBV25-1 to TRBJ1-4, with 8 nucleotides matching TRBD1. V lost 3 bases and J lost 5; bases outside the gene matches: 5. The length of the CDR3 is 15 residues. Germline loops: CDR1 MGHDK, CDR2 SYGVNS. DNA of the CDR3: TGTGCCAGCAGTGATCCAGGGGGCACGAATGAAAAACTGTTTTTT. It encodes CASSDPGGTNEKLFF. The whole variable domain, remainder taken from reference TRBV25-1 and TRBJ1-4, is EADIYQTPRYLVIGTGKKITLECSQTMGHDKMYWYQQDPGMELHLIHYSYGVNSTEKGDLSSESTVSRIRTEHFPLTLESARPSHTSQYLCASSDPGGTNEKLFFGSGTQLSVL.

The chain combines TRBV19 with TRBJ1-2; 10 bases align to TRBD1. Per the germline V gene, CDR1 is LNHDA and CDR2 is SQIVND (reference sequence). J lost 4 bases, V lost 3 bases, and 5 bases had no gene match. The CDR3 has 15 residues. Here the CDR3 DNA reads TGTGCCAGTAGTATTCCGGGACAGGGGCTCTATGGCTACACCTTC. Its protein product is CASSIPGQGLYGYTF.

The sample holds a few counts of this clone. The genes are TRBV7-9 and TRBJ1-1, with unresolved D. V lost 4 bases to trimming and J lost 2 bases, with 14 bases between them. The CDR3 spans 15 residues. Germline assignment: CDR1 SEHNR and CDR2 FQNEAQ (reference sequence). This CDR3 is CASSSPPIVNTEAFF. The CDR3 DNA sequence: TGTGCCAGCAGCTCCCCCCCTATCGTCAACACTGAAGCTTTCTTT.

This clone was observed once. V gene TRBV27 combines with J gene TRBJ2-3; 9 bases are shared with TRBD2. Trimming took 3 bases from V and 3 from J; bases not matched to a gene: 13. Germline-derived CDR1 and CDR2 are MNHEY and SMNVEV (reference sequence). This CDR3 has 18 amino acids. CDR3 region: CASSFKVAGDGGTDTQYF. In DNA, the CDR3 is TGTGCCAGCAGTTTTAAGGTAGCGGGAGACGGTGGGACAGATACGCAGTATTTT.

The chain is built from TRBV5-6 and TRBJ1-1; 8 bases agree with TRBD1. Trimming removed 4 bases from V and 4 bases from J; junction bases left unmatched: 3. Germline V gene lookup returns CDR1 SGHDT and CDR2 YYEEEE. The CDR3 is 13 amino acids. CDR3 protein: CASSLDRATEAFF. CDR3 DNA: TGTGCCAGCAGCCTGGACAGGGCCACTGAAGCTTTCTTT.

V usage is TRBV5-5 and J usage is TRBJ2-1; D might be TRBD2 (6 bases). V lost 0 bases to trimming and J lost 9 bases, with 25 bases between them. The CDR3 is made up of 18 amino acids. Germline-derived CDR1 and CDR2 are SGHKS and YYEKEE (reference sequence). For the CDR3, the DNA is TGTGCCAGCAGCTTGGAATACTCAAGTGGCGGGGCCGTAGGTGAGCAGTTCTTC. Encoded protein: CASSLEYSSGGAVGEQFF.

This sequence joins TRBV29-1 and TRBJ1-2; 7 bases match TRBD1. Germline-derived CDR1 and CDR2 are SQVTM and ANQGSEA. The CDR3 consists of 13 residues. V dropped 4 bases and J dropped 1; count of bases not matched to a gene: 3. CDR3 amino acids: CSVATGDNYGYTF. The CDR3 bases are TGCAGCGTTGCCACAGGGGATAACTATGGCTACACCTTC.

This clone has more than one count but fewer than ten. For the CDR3, the DNA is TGCGCCAGCAGCCAAGACAGGGGAACGCATCAGCCCCAGCATTTT. Translation gives CASSQDRGTHQPQHF. This chain joins TRBV4-3 and TRBJ1-5; D is possibly TRBD1 (6 bases). This CDR3 contains 15 residues. V shed 0 bases and J shed 5 bases, with 11 bases lying between them. In germline, CDR1 is LGHNA, CDR2 YSLEER.

The J gene is TRBJ1-1, the V gene TRBV28; maybe TRBD1 (5 bases). The CDR3 is made up of 15 amino acids. The germline gives CDR1 MDHEN, CDR2 SYDVKM. V was trimmed by 5 bases and J by 2 bases, leaving 15 bases between them. The CDR3 protein is CASSPRPTGNTEAFF. DNA of the CDR3: TGTGCCAGCAGTCCGCGGCCCACAGGTAACACTGAAGCTTTCTTT.

The chain couples TRBV19 to TRBJ2-1; tentatively, D is TRBD2 (5 bases). The CDR3 covers 15 residues. V shed 4 bases and J shed 2 bases, with 12 bases lying between them. Germline CDR1 and CDR2: LNHDA and SQIVND (reference sequence). The CDR3 spells CASSRAVSPYNEQFF. The CDR3, as DNA: TGTGCCAGTAGTAGAGCGGTCAGCCCCTACAATGAGCAGTTCTTC.

The chain joins TRBV5-6 to TRBJ2-7, with a possible D match to TRBD2 (5 bases). The CDR3 is made up of 13 amino acids. Trimming left V 4 bases short and J 5 bases short, with 13 bases between. CDR1 is SGHDT and CDR2 is YYEEEE in the germline V gene. As DNA, the CDR3 is TGTGCCAGCAGCCTCCGGGCGCGGGACGAGCAGTACTTC. As protein: CASSLRARDEQYF.

The V call is TRBV30, the J call TRBJ1-5, with D hard to call. Per the germline V gene, CDR1 is GTSNPN and CDR2 is SVGIG (reference sequence). This CDR3 has 13 residues. Trimming cost V 0 bases and J 5 bases, with 8 bases left between them. The CDR3, as DNA: TGTGCCTGGAGTGTCGGAGGAGATCAGCCCCAGCATTTT. It codes for CAWSVGGDQPQHF.

In this sample, this clone turned up once. This sequence joins TRBV7-2 and TRBJ2-4; a weak D match, TRBD2 (5 bases). CDR3 length: 15 residues. V lost 3 bases to trimming and J lost 2 bases, with 11 bases between them. The germline V gene encodes CDR1 SGHTA and CDR2 FQGNSA. The CDR3 sequence is CASSFGGPTKNIQYF. As DNA, the CDR3 is TGTGCCAGCAGCTTCGGCGGGCCGACCAAAAACATTCAGTACTTC.

The J gene is TRBJ2-7, the V gene TRBV29-1, with 9 bases lining up with TRBD2. The trim removed 5 bases at V and 2 bases at J, leaving 7 bases unmatched. CDR3 length: 14 residues. Germline V gene data show CDR1 as SQVTM and CDR2 as ANQGSEA. The CDR3 sequence is CSVKVVAGAYEQYF. CDR3 nucleotide sequence: TGCAGCGTTAAAGTTGTAGCGGGGGCCTACGAGCAGTACTTC.

The chain is built from TRBV7-9 and TRBJ2-3, with 12 positions matching TRBD2. CDR3 length: 19 residues. Germline V gene data show CDR1 as SEHNR and CDR2 as FQNEAQ (reference sequence). The trim removed 5 bases at V and 5 bases at J, leaving 17 bases unmatched. This CDR3 is CASSQRKMMTSGSIDTQYF. CDR3 bases: TGTGCCAGCAGCCAACGGAAAATGATGACTAGCGGGAGTATAGATACGCAGTATTTT.

The chain combines TRBV28 with TRBJ2-3; TRBD2 agrees at 7 bases. The CDR3 extends over 15 amino acids. Germline V gene sequence: CDR1 MDHEN, CDR2 SYDVKM. With 3 bases clipped from V and 2 bases from J, the junction kept 5 bases outside the gene matches. The CDR3 loop is CASSFKRGYTDTQYF. The DNA for the CDR3 is TGTGCCAGCAGTTTCAAGCGGGGCTACACAGATACGCAGTATTTT.